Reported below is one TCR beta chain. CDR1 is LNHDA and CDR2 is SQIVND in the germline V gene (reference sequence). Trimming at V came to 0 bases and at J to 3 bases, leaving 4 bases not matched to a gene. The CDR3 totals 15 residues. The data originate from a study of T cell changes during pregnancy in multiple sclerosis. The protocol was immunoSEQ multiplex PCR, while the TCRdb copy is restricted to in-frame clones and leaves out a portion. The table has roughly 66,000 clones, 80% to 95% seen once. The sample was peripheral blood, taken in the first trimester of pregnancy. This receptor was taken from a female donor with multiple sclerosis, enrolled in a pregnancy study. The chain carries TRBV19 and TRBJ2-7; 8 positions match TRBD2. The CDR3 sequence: CASSIETLAGYEQYF. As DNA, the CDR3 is TGTGCCAGTAGTATAGAAACCCTAGCGGGCTACGAGCAGTACTTC. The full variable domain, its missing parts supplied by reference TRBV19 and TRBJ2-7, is DGGITQSPKYLFRKEGQNVTLSCEQNLNHDAMYWYRQDPGQGLRLIYYSQIVNDFQKGDIAEGYSVSREKKESFPLTVTSAQKNPTAFYLCASSIETLAGYEQYFGPGTRLTVT.